Following are 10 T cell receptor beta chains from one sample sequenced in a study of a mutant IDH1 vaccine in newly diagnosed glioma. TCRdb's copy holds only in-frame clones and misses some; the assay was immunoSEQ multiplex PCR. The repertoire holds 15,000 to 20,000 clones, about 80% seen once, with approximately 9.1% in the top ten. Noted time point: baseline, week 1 (first vaccination visit). Treatment denoted: pre-vaccination baseline after standard-of-care therapy. The input for sequencing was PBMCs, taken from a glioma patient treated with radiotherapy, temozolomide or both. These receptors were taken from a middle-aged man with glioma.

The chain combines TRBV27 with TRBJ1-5; D gene unclear. The ends were cut back, 0 bases at V and 4 bases at J, with 7 bases in the middle. The CDR3 has 14 amino acids. Looked up from germline, CDR1 is MNHEY and CDR2 is SMNVEV (reference sequence). The CDR3, as DNA: TGTGCCAGCAGTTTATCGACGGGGAATCAGCCCCAGCATTTT. This encodes CASSLSTGNQPQHF.

This clone was counted between two and nine times. The rearrangement links TRBV6-5 to TRBJ2-3; maybe TRBD2 (5 bases). Trimming removed 2 bases at V and 3 bases at J, with 12 bases between. Germline CDR1 MNHEY, CDR2 SVGAGI. The CDR3 runs 15 residues. This CDR3 is CASSYEPRGTDTQYF. The CDR3 DNA reads as TGTGCCAGCAGTTACGAGCCACGAGGGACAGATACGCAGTATTTT.

J is TRBJ1-2 and V is TRBV19; possibly TRBD1 for D (5 bases). Germline V gene data show CDR1 as LNHDA and CDR2 as SQIVND (reference sequence). Trimming took off 7 bases at V and 1 base at J, with 28 bases between the two ends. The CDR3 loop spans 19 amino acids. The CDR3 DNA sequence: TGTGCCAGTACCACCAGTGGGGCGGGAACGTTCGGAGTTAACTATGGCTACACCTTC. Its translation is CASTTSGAGTFGVNYGYTF.

This chain connects TRBV14 to TRBJ1-2, with D unresolved. This CDR3 comprises 15 residues. Trimming took 0 bases from V and 0 from J, leaving 8 bases between them. Germline V CDR1 and CDR2: SGHDN, FVKESK. The CDR3 DNA follows: TGTGCCAGCAGCCAAGATTTCTCCTCTAACTATGGCTACACCTTC. This translates into CASSQDFSSNYGYTF. Combining the CDR3 with reference TRBV14 and TRBJ1-2 gives the whole variable domain EAGVTQFPSHSVIEKGQTVTLRCDPISGHDNLYWYRRVMGKEIKFLLHFVKESKQDESGMPNNRFLAERTGGTYSTLKVQPAELEDSGVYFCASSQDFSSNYGYTFGSGTRLTVV.

This chain joins TRBV27 and TRBJ2-5, with TRBD2 matching over 12 bases. CDR1 is MNHEY and CDR2 is SMNVEV in the germline V gene (reference sequence). The CDR3 has 15 amino acids. Trimming took 7 bases from V and 5 from J; bases not matched to a gene: 8. Here the CDR3 DNA reads TGTGCCAGCACCTCTCTAGCGGGGGGGCGGGAGACCCAGTACTTC. This translates into CASTSLAGGRETQYF.

This sequence joins TRBV5-4 and TRBJ2-1; 7 bases fit TRBD2. Germline V gene data show CDR1 as SGHNT and CDR2 as YYREEE (reference sequence). The CDR3 contains 18 residues. V dropped 2 bases and J dropped 9; count of bases not matched to a gene: 20. CDR3 sequence reads: CASSFLEKRDQLKGEQFF. The CDR3, as DNA: TGTGCCAGCAGCTTCCTTGAGAAGCGGGACCAACTCAAGGGTGAGCAGTTCTTC.

DNA for the CDR3: TGTGCCAGCAGCGGGACCCCGGAGGGGACCCAGTACTTC. It translates to CASSGTPEGTQYF. V gene TRBV11-2 combines with J gene TRBJ2-5; TRBD2 is a possible D gene (6 bases). CDR3 length: 13 residues. Germline CDR1 SGHAT, CDR2 FQNNGV. V shed 5 bases and J shed 7 bases, with 14 bases lying between them.

The V gene is TRBV6-6, the J gene TRBJ2-7, with a weak D call TRBD2 (6 bases). The CDR3 extends over 11 amino acids. The V and J ends lost 4 bases and 10 bases respectively, with 11 bases between them. CDR1 MNHNY and CDR2 SVGAGI come from the germline V gene (reference sequence). CDR3: CASSLAGLQYV. As DNA, the CDR3 is TGTGCCAGCAGTTTGGCGGGGCTACAGTACGTC.

This chain connects TRBV11-3 to TRBJ1-2, with TRBD1 matching 8 bases. The CDR3 consists of 16 residues. CDR1 is SGHNT and CDR2 is YENEEA in the germline V gene. Trimming took 4 bases from V and 1 from J; bases not matched to a gene: 8. Written as DNA, the CDR3 is TGTGCCAGCAGCTCAACCTTACAGGGGGATAACTATGGCTACACCTTC. It codes for CASSSTLQGDNYGYTF.

CDR3 sequence reads: CSARGQTRGELFF. CDR3 DNA sequence: TGCAGCGCCCGTGGCCAGACCCGCGGGGAGCTGTTTTTT. The V and J genes are TRBV29-1 and TRBJ2-2; D is unresolved. The CDR3 consists of 13 residues. Looked up from germline, CDR1 is SQVTM and CDR2 is ANQGSEA. The V end lost 7 bases, the J end lost 7 bases, and 16 bases lay between the germline ends.